This is a list of T cell receptor beta chains from one sample in a study of T-cell reconstitution after alpha-beta-depleted transplantation in children. MiXCR, applied by TCRdb to the PCR reads, yields one record per CDR3 protein. The sample consists of about 400,000 distinct CDR3 sequences, about an eighth of them appearing once. This specimen consisted of PBMCs, obtained from the stem cell graft. The receptors were gathered from a human donor who donated a stem cell graft to a child with Fanconi anemia. The CDR3 runs from the conserved cysteine through the conserved F or W. A D gene is named only where the DNA matches it firmly. Expanded clones get a size class; other rows say once, few or many, or leave the size out.

d_call	v_call	cdr3_length	j_call	clone_size	cdr3_aa	cdr3_nt
TRBD2	TRBV7-3	15	TRBJ2-1	many	CASSPGGAGVDEQFF	TGTGCCAGCAGCCCCGGGGGAGCGGGGGTTGATGAGCAGTTCTTC
.	TRBV7-2	13	TRBJ2-7	many	CASSRDRNYEQYF	TGTGCCAGCAGCCGTGACAGAAACTACGAGCAGTACTTC
.	TRBV9	14	TRBJ1-2	few	CASSLGGVKGGYTF	TGTGCCAGCAGCCTGGGCGGGGTCAAGGGCGGCTACACCTTC
TRBD1	TRBV6-1	13	TRBJ2-5	many	CASGQGWGETQYF	TGTGCCAGCGGACAGGGGTGGGGGGAGACCCAGTACTTC
.	TRBV13	13	TRBJ2-7	few	CASSLQRSYEQYF	TGTGCCAGCAGCCTACAGAGATCCTACGAGCAGTACTTC
TRBD1	TRBV18	14	TRBJ2-3	.	CASSRDRGQDTQYF	TGTGCCAGCTCACGAGACAGGGGTCAAGATACGCAGTATTTT
.	TRBV4-3	13	TRBJ2-5	many	CASSQDPEETQYF	TGCGCCAGCAGCCAAGACCCCGAGGAGACCCAGTACTTC
.	TRBV4-3	14	TRBJ1-4	.	CASSQEPRAGKLFF	TGCGCCAGCAGCCAAGAGCCCAGAGCAGGAAAACTGTTTTTT
TRBD1	TRBV18	15	TRBJ2-7	.	CASSPGTGGPYEQYF	TGTGCCAGCTCACCAGGGACAGGGGGTCCCTACGAGCAGTACTTC
.	TRBV27	13	TRBJ1-2	.	CASSAVVSRGYTF	TGTGCCAGCAGTGCGGTCGTCTCAAGAGGCTACACCTTC
.	TRBV6-5	14	TRBJ2-7	.	CASSYPHSTYEQYF	TGTGCCAGCAGTTATCCCCACAGTACCTACGAGCAGTACTTC
.	TRBV12-3/TRBV12-4	14	TRBJ2-7	few	CASRPDLDRHEQYF	TGTGCCAGCAGGCCCGATTTGGACCGCCACGAGCAGTACTTC
TRBD2	TRBV20-1	15	TRBJ2-2	many	CSASRRGGVTGELFF	TGCAGTGCTAGTAGACGGGGGGGAGTCACCGGGGAGCTGTTTTTT
.	TRBV7-6	17	TRBJ2-1	few	CASSLTSGVEVGGEQFF	TGTGCCAGCAGCCTCACCTCGGGCGTTGAGGTAGGCGGTGAGCAGTTCTTC
.	TRBV3-1	16	TRBJ1-6	few	CASSQGVPSLNSPLHF	TGTGCCAGCAGCCAAGGGGTACCAAGTCTCAATTCACCCCTCCACTTT
.	TRBV5-4	15	TRBJ2-3	.	CASSLGWGSTDTQYF	TGTGCCAGCAGCTTGGGCTGGGGCAGCACAGATACGCAGTATTTT
.	TRBV12-5	12	TRBJ1-1	few	CATSIWRHGAFF	TGTGCTACCTCAATTTGGCGTCATGGAGCTTTCTTT
TRBD1	TRBV3-1	14	TRBJ1-2	few	CASSPWTGVDGYTF	TGTGCCAGCAGCCCCTGGACAGGGGTTGATGGCTACACCTTC
.	TRBV29-1	14	TRBJ2-2	few	CSVEDSRGIRELFF	TGCAGCGTTGAAGATTCAAGAGGGATCAGGGAGCTGTTTTTT
.	TRBV12-3/TRBV12-4	18	TRBJ2-3	few	CASSFRQTSLASTDTQYF	TGTGCCAGCAGTTTCAGGCAGACCTCTCTCGCTAGCACAGATACGCAGTATTTT
.	TRBV5-1	15	TRBJ1-3	many	CASRLDQGPGNTIYF	TGCGCCAGCAGACTGGACCAGGGTCCCGGAAACACCATATATTTT
.	TRBV12-3/TRBV12-4	12	TRBJ2-5	few	CASSGVLETQYF	TGTGCCAGCAGTGGAGTGTTGGAGACCCAGTACTTC
.	TRBV9	15	TRBJ2-7	.	CASSPRGTTDYEQYF	TGTGCCAGCAGTCCCCGTGGGACGACAGACTACGAGCAGTACTTC